The clone carrying this T cell receptor (beta chain) has more than one count but fewer than ten. Antigen specificity is unknown. The J segment lost 8 bases and the V segment lost 4 bases, leaving 10 bases of the junction unmatched. The CDR3 has 15 residues. CDR1 is SGHRS, CDR2 YFSETQ, per germline. The data are from a study of cytomegalovirus exposure and HLA in healthy donors. Study-level background: Early on, a data release was issued that held approximately 92 million unique TCRs from HLA-typed donors. Among over 350 genotyped donors, about 85% fell in the Caucasian-associated ancestry cluster.

Regarding the study as a whole: V- and J-gene trimming of TCR beta was linked (in a later analysis) to a missense DCLRE1C variant.

PCR amplification relied on 60 Vbeta primers (plus 13 Jbeta primers). Sequenced by immunoSEQ multiplex PCR; TCRdb stores in-frame clones only, minus some. The table lists about 140,000 clones, around 86% of them singletons, with 1.2% in the top ten. The material sequenced was PBMCs. V and J are TRBV5-1 and TRBJ1-5; 9 nucleotides match TRBD1. The receptor comes from a female donor in good health and CMV-seronegative. The CDR3 spells CASSAGTGTGEPQHF. CDR3 DNA sequence: TGCGCCAGCAGCGCCGGGACAGGGACAGGAGAGCCCCAGCATTTT.